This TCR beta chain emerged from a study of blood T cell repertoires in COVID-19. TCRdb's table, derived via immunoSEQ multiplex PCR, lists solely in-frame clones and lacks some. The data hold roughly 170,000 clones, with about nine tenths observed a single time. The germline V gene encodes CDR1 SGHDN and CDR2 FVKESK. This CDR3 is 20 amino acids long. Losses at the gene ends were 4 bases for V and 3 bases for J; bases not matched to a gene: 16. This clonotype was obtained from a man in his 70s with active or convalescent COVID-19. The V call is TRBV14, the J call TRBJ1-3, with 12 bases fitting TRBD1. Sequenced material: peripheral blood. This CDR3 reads CASSPYLRDRGRSGGNTIYF. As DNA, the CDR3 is TGTGCCAGCAGCCCCTATCTCCGGGACAGGGGGCGCAGTGGTGGAAACACCATATATTTT. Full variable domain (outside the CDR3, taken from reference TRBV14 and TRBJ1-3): EAGVTQFPSHSVIEKGQTVTLRCDPISGHDNLYWYRRVMGKEIKFLLHFVKESKQDESGMPNNRFLAERTGGTYSTLKVQPAELEDSGVYFCASSPYLRDRGRSGGNTIYFGEGSWLTVV.